These T cell receptor beta chains were read from a single sample in a study of blood T cell repertoires in COVID-19. Sequenced by immunoSEQ multiplex PCR; TCRdb stores in-frame clones only, minus some. The table shows over 350,000 clones, with more than 85% occurring only once. Material for sequencing was PBMCs or T cells enriched from blood (not recorded which). The receptors stem from a woman aged 40 to 50 who had been exposed to COVID-19. CDR3s include the opening cysteine and the closing phenylalanine or tryptophan. The order of the fields is D gene, V gene, clone size, J gene, CDR3 protein, CDR3 DNA. A D gene is named only where the DNA matches it firmly. A row's size may be missing; if present it is once, few, many or a size class.

d_call: -
v_call: TRBV7-2
clone_size: once
j_call: TRBJ2-7
cdr3_aa: CASSLEGGLAAYEQYF
cdr3_nt: TGTGCCAGCAGCTTAGAGGGGGGGCTGGCGGCCTACGAGCAGTACTTC

d_call: TRBD1
v_call: TRBV19
clone_size: -
j_call: TRBJ1-2
cdr3_aa: CASSAGTGTKFYGYTF
cdr3_nt: TGTGCCAGTAGTGCCGGGACAGGGACTAAATTCTATGGCTACACCTTC

d_call: TRBD1
v_call: TRBV15
clone_size: few
j_call: TRBJ2-1
cdr3_aa: CATLQQGMNYNEQFF
cdr3_nt: TGTGCCACTCTCCAACAGGGGATGAACTACAATGAGCAGTTCTTC

d_call: -
v_call: TRBV30
clone_size: -
j_call: TRBJ1-6
cdr3_aa: CAWSKAEYYDNSPLHF
cdr3_nt: TGTGCCTGGAGTAAGGCGGAATATTACGATAATTCACCCCTCCACTTT

d_call: -
v_call: TRBV6-1
clone_size: once
j_call: TRBJ1-3
cdr3_aa: CASSEYSGNTIYF
cdr3_nt: TGTGCCAGCAGTGAATACTCTGGAAACACCATATATTTT

d_call: -
v_call: TRBV5-1
clone_size: -
j_call: TRBJ2-1
cdr3_aa: CASSYLSGQGREQFF
cdr3_nt: -

d_call: -
v_call: TRBV30
clone_size: few
j_call: TRBJ2-2
cdr3_aa: CAWSARSTGELFF
cdr3_nt: TGTGCCTGGAGTGCTAGGAGCACCGGGGAGCTGTTTTTT

d_call: TRBD2
v_call: TRBV11-3
clone_size: -
j_call: TRBJ2-7
cdr3_aa: CASSSGSGGMNSYEQYF
cdr3_nt: TGTGCCAGCAGCTCCGGAAGCGGGGGGATGAACTCCTACGAGCAGTACTTC

d_call: -
v_call: TRBV7-6
clone_size: -
j_call: TRBJ1-2
cdr3_aa: CASSLTPLNYGYTF
cdr3_nt: TGTGCCAGCAGCTTAACTCCCCTTAACTATGGCTACACCTTC

d_call: -
v_call: TRBV11-3
clone_size: -
j_call: TRBJ2-3
cdr3_aa: CASSFRDRGVLAGDTDTQYF
cdr3_nt: TGTGCCAGCAGCTTTCGGGACAGGGGCGTGCTAGCGGGAGACACAGATACGCAGTATTTT

d_call: TRBD2
v_call: TRBV5-6
clone_size: few
j_call: TRBJ2-1
cdr3_aa: CASSLPGGQYNEQFF
cdr3_nt: TGTGCCAGCAGCTTGCCGGGGGGGCAGTACAATGAGCAGTTCTTC

d_call: TRBD1
v_call: TRBV7-3
clone_size: -
j_call: TRBJ1-2
cdr3_aa: CASSPSGQGLNYGYTF
cdr3_nt: TGTGCCAGCAGCCCCTCAGGACAGGGGCTAAACTATGGCTACACCTTC

d_call: -
v_call: TRBV10-1
clone_size: -
j_call: TRBJ2-2
cdr3_aa: CATRRPGGSGELFF
cdr3_nt: TGCGCCACCCGAAGGCCAGGGGGGTCCGGGGAGCTGTTTTTT

d_call: TRBD2
v_call: TRBV7-9
clone_size: -
j_call: TRBJ2-1
cdr3_aa: CASSSSSGRAYNEQFF
cdr3_nt: TGTGCCAGCAGCTCATCTAGCGGGAGGGCCTACAATGAGCAGTTCTTC

d_call: TRBD2
v_call: TRBV7-3
clone_size: -
j_call: TRBJ2-7
cdr3_aa: CASSLRGGTSGYEQYF
cdr3_nt: TGTGCCAGCAGCTTAAGAGGTGGTACTAGCGGCTACGAGCAGTACTTC

d_call: TRBD1
v_call: TRBV11-3
clone_size: -
j_call: TRBJ1-4
cdr3_aa: CASSPRDRHNEKLFF
cdr3_nt: TGTGCCAGCAGCCCCCGGGACAGACATAATGAAAAACTGTTTTTT